One and the same sample provided the 15 T cell receptor beta chains below, sequenced in a study of radiotherapy plus CTLA-4 blockade in lung cancer. The protocol was immunoSEQ multiplex PCR, while the TCRdb copy is restricted to in-frame clones and leaves out a portion. The sample has fewer than 70,000 clones, around 79% seen once. This specimen was peripheral blood, taken from a patient treated with radiotherapy plus ipilimumab. The source is a human donor with non-small cell lung cancer who had a complete response to radiotherapy plus ipilimumab.

The CDR3 DNA reads TGTGCCAGCAGCTTAGTACGAGCGGCCAACACCGGGGAGCTGTTTTTT. Translated: CASSLVRAANTGELFF. The chain employs TRBV7-9 and TRBJ2-2; maybe TRBD2 (5 bases). Germline V lookup: CDR1 SEHNR, CDR2 FQNEAQ (reference sequence). The CDR3 runs 16 residues. V was pared by 1 base and J by 2 bases, with 11 bases between.

This sequence joins TRBV9 and TRBJ2-3, with unresolved D. V shed 0 bases and J shed 2 bases, with 19 bases lying between them. This CDR3 has 18 residues. Germline CDR1 reads SGDLS; CDR2 reads YYNGEE. The CDR3 spells CASSVGRVTQVFTDTQYF. The CDR3 bases are TGTGCCAGCAGCGTAGGGCGAGTAACTCAGGTCTTCACAGATACGCAGTATTTT. The full variable domain, its missing parts supplied by reference TRBV9 and TRBJ2-3, is DSGVTQTPKHLITATGQRVTLRCSPRSGDLSVYWYQQSLDQGLQFLIQYYNGEERAKGNILERFSAQQFPDLHSELNLSSLELGDSALYFCASSVGRVTQVFTDTQYFGPGTRLTVL.

The chain carries TRBV5-1 and TRBJ2-7, with TRBD1 matching 8 bases. The CDR3 totals 15 residues. Looked up from germline, CDR1 is SGHRS and CDR2 is YFSETQ. Trimming at V came to 2 bases and at J to 3 bases, leaving 7 bases not matched to a gene. CDR3 sequence (DNA): TGCGCCAGCAGCTTCTACCTGGGGACAGGCTACGAGCAGTACTTC. Its translation is CASSFYLGTGYEQYF.

V gene TRBV5-4 combines with J gene TRBJ2-2; 7 nucleotides match TRBD1. Germline V lookup: CDR1 SGHNT, CDR2 YYREEE (reference sequence). There are 15 residues in the CDR3. V gave up 5 bases and J gave up 4 bases; unmatched junction bases: 8. The CDR3 coding sequence is TGTGCCAGCAGTCCCGGGACAGCCAGCACCGGGGAGCTGTTTTTT. Its translation: CASSPGTASTGELFF. Full variable domain (outside the CDR3, taken from reference TRBV5-4 and TRBJ2-2): ETGVTQSPTHLIKTRGQQVTLRCSSQSGHNTVSWYQQALGQGPQFIFQYYREEENGRGNFPPRFSGLQFPNYSSELNVNALELDDSALYLCASSPGTASTGELFFGEGSRLTVL.

This clone was seen only a few times. The V call is TRBV7-9, the J call TRBJ1-3, with 7 bases that match TRBD1. The CDR3 length is 15 residues. Germline V CDR1 and CDR2: SEHNR, FQNEAQ (reference sequence). The trim removed 7 bases at V and 0 bases at J, leaving 6 bases unmatched. CDR3 DNA sequence: TGTGCCAGCATCCGACAGGGTAACTCTGGAAACACCATATATTTT. Its translation: CASIRQGNSGNTIYF.

The chain has TRBV6-1 and TRBJ2-7, with D unresolved. The germline gives CDR1 MNHNS, CDR2 SASEGT. The CDR3 extends over 15 amino acids. Trimming removed 2 bases at V and 2 bases at J, with 13 bases between. CDR3 in amino acids: CASSEQDGYAYEQYV. In DNA, the CDR3 is TGTGCCAGCAGTGAACAGGATGGGTACGCCTACGAGCAGTACGTC.

This chain joins TRBV2 and TRBJ2-1; tentatively, D is TRBD1 or TRBD2 (5 bases each). CDR1 is SNHLY, CDR2 FYNNEI, per germline. V lost 4 bases to trimming and J lost 8 bases, with 15 bases between them. CDR3 size: 14 residues. This CDR3 reads CASSGFVRGDEQFF. The CDR3 DNA reads as TGTGCCAGCAGTGGATTTGTTAGGGGAGATGAGCAGTTCTTC.

This clone was seen a single time. The chain uses TRBV28 and TRBJ1-4; 9 bases agree with TRBD1. The germline V gene has CDR1 MDHEN and CDR2 SYDVKM. Trimming at V came to 6 bases and at J to 7 bases, leaving 9 bases not matched to a gene. The CDR3 runs 15 residues. The CDR3 nucleotides are TGTGCCAGCAGATCCCGGGACAGGGTGTTTGAAAAACTGTTTTTT. Encoded protein: CASRSRDRVFEKLFF.

Only one count was recorded for this clone. Additional DNA sequences in this sample encode the identical CDR3. The gene calls are TRBV10-1 and TRBJ2-3, with 7 positions matching TRBD2. Germline lookup yields CDR1 WNHNN and CDR2 SYGVQD (reference sequence). V gave up 5 bases and J gave up 0 bases; unmatched junction bases: 2. The CDR3 runs to 14 residues. The DNA for the CDR3 is TGCGCCAGCAGTAGCGGGACGAGCACAGATACGCAGTATTTT. This codes for CASSSGTSTDTQYF.

The chain employs TRBV6-1 and TRBJ2-1; D perhaps matches TRBD2 (5 bases). Trimming cost V 6 bases and J 6 bases, with 9 bases left between them. Germline V gene lookup returns CDR1 MNHNS and CDR2 SASEGT. The CDR3 totals 12 residues. CDR3 region: CASSSGGNEQFF. The CDR3, as DNA: TGTGCCAGCAGCTCAGGAGGCAATGAGCAGTTCTTC.

This clone was counted between two and nine times. The chain carries TRBV6-1 and TRBJ2-5, with D perhaps being TRBD1 or TRBD2 (5 bases each). The CDR3 runs 15 residues. The germline gives CDR1 MNHNS, CDR2 SASEGT. V lost 7 bases and J lost 1, with 16 bases in between. CDR3 nucleotide sequence: TGTGCCAGCACTCTGGGCGAGGGGTTCCAAGAGACCCAGTACTTC. Protein sequence: CASTLGEGFQETQYF.

The CDR3 protein is CASSLDRGDYGYTF. CDR3 in DNA: TGTGCCAGCAGCTTAGACAGGGGTGACTATGGCTACACCTTC. The chain employs TRBV11-3 and TRBJ1-2; a possible D gene is TRBD1 (6 bases). The CDR3 has 14 amino acids. Germline V gene sequence: CDR1 SGHNT, CDR2 YENEEA. V lost 0 bases and J lost 3, with 8 bases in between.

The chain employs TRBV29-1 and TRBJ1-2; no clear D gene. With 7 bases removed from V and 8 bases from J, the gap between germline ends came to 14 bases. Germline-derived CDR1 and CDR2 are SQVTM and ANQGSEA. The CDR3 sequence is 11 residues long. Written as DNA, the CDR3 is TGCAGCGGCGACTATGAGGGAGGCTACACCTTC. It is translated as CSGDYEGGYTF.

The chain couples TRBV5-1 to TRBJ2-3, with a tentative D call TRBD1 (5 bases). V was pared by 1 base and J by 3 bases, with 15 bases between. CDR1 and CDR2 from the germline V gene are SGHRS and YFSETQ. The CDR3 contains 16 residues. CDR3 in DNA: TGCGCCAGCAGCTTGCAAAGGGGCTTTGGGACAGATACGCAGTATTTT. Protein sequence: CASSLQRGFGTDTQYF.

This clone was detected once. The V call is TRBV6-5, the J call TRBJ1-2; 8 nucleotides line up with TRBD1. With V trimmed by 5 bases and J by 4 bases, 3 bases remained unmatched. Germline CDR1 reads MNHEY; CDR2 reads SVGAGI. The CDR3 is 13 residues long. Written as DNA, the CDR3 is TGTGCCAGCAGTCCCGACAGGGGCTATGGCTACACCTTC. Protein: CASSPDRGYGYTF.